These 10 T cell receptor beta chains originate from one sample sequenced in a study of blood T cell repertoires in COVID-19. Method: immunoSEQ multiplex PCR; TCRdb's copy keeps in-frame clones and lacks some. The data hold roughly 160,000 clones, with more than 85% observed a single time. Sequences were obtained from peripheral blood. Source of these receptors: a man between 18 and 29 years old with acute or convalescent COVID-19.

CDR3 sequence: CASSLALGRGGRRETQYF. The CDR3 DNA reads TGTGCCAGCAGCTTAGCTTTGGGGCGGGGGGGCCGCCGGGAGACCCAGTACTTC. The rearrangement uses TRBV11-2 and TRBJ2-5; 9 bases fit TRBD2. Trimming at V came to 1 base and at J to 5 bases, leaving 14 bases not matched to a gene. Germline-derived CDR1 and CDR2 are SGHAT and FQNNGV. This CDR3 contains 18 residues.

The rearrangement uses TRBV6-1 and TRBJ1-5, with no clear D. Trimming shortened V by 3 bases and J by 6 bases, and 6 bases separated the two germline ends. The CDR3 has 12 amino acids. From germline, CDR1 is MNHNS and CDR2 SASEGT. Here the CDR3 reads CASSEHFQPQHF. Here the CDR3 DNA reads TGTGCCAGCAGTGAGCACTTTCAGCCCCAGCATTTT.

V is TRBV2 and J is TRBJ1-6, with 7 nucleotides matching TRBD1. V was pared by 6 bases and J by 7 bases, with 3 bases of the junction left unmatched. The CDR3 runs to 13 residues. CDR1 is SNHLY and CDR2 is FYNNEI in the germline V gene. The CDR3 bases are TGTGCCAGCAGCACAGGGGTCAATTCACCCCTCCACTTT. Protein sequence: CASSTGVNSPLHF.

This sequence joins TRBV27 and TRBJ1-5; 9 nucleotides match TRBD1. This CDR3 has 14 residues. CDR1 MNHEY and CDR2 SMNVEV come from the germline V gene (reference sequence). V was clipped by 5 bases and J by 3 bases; unmatched bases: 2. The CDR3 nucleotides are TGTGCCAGCAGTAGACAGGGGGACAATCAGCCCCAGCATTTT. Its protein product is CASSRQGDNQPQHF.

The chain carries TRBV5-1 and TRBJ1-1; 9 bases are a match to TRBD1. Germline trimming cut 4 bases from V and 4 bases from J; bases unmatched to any gene: 2. Germline V lookup: CDR1 SGHRS, CDR2 YFSETQ. The CDR3 runs 13 residues. CDR3 DNA sequence: TGCGCCAGCAGCCAGGACAGGGGCACTGAAGCTTTCTTT. Its translation is CASSQDRGTEAFF.

This clone came up a few times. The rearrangement joins TRBV6-1 to TRBJ2-7; TRBD1 might be the D (7 bases). The V end was cut by 2 bases, the J end by 3 bases, with 11 bases between. The V gene's germline CDR1 is MNHNS and CDR2 SASEGT. CDR3 size: 14 residues. CDR3 coding DNA: TGTGCCAGCAGTGAACAGGGGGGACTCTACGAGCAGTACTTC. Translated, it gives CASSEQGGLYEQYF.

For the CDR3, the DNA is TGTGCCAGCAGCCAAACGATGGGGGGGCAAGAGACCCAGTACTTC. Translation: CASSQTMGGQETQYF. The chain joins TRBV4-2 to TRBJ2-5; 7 bases are shared with TRBD2. The V and J ends lost 2 bases and 2 bases, in that order; junction bases with no gene match: 5. The germline V gene has CDR1 LGHNA and CDR2 YNFKEQ. The CDR3 sequence is 15 residues long.

The chain employs TRBV6-2 or TRBV6-3 and TRBJ2-1; 7 nucleotides match TRBD2. CDR1 and CDR2 (germline): MNHEY, SVGEGT. The V and J ends lost 4 bases and 4 bases, in that order; junction bases with no gene match: 7. This CDR3 comprises 15 residues. The CDR3 loop is CASSLGTTSYNEQFF. DNA of the CDR3: TGTGCCAGCAGTTTGGGGACTACATCATACAATGAGCAGTTCTTC.

The chain couples TRBV7-3 to TRBJ2-5; TRBD2 agrees at 8 bases. The CDR3 length is 20 residues. V lost 6 bases to trimming and J lost 4 bases; unmatched junction nucleotides: 25. Germline V CDR1 and CDR2: SGHTA, FQGTGA. Written as DNA, the CDR3 is TGTGCCAGCAGTTCCCTCCGAGGGTCCGGGACTAGAGGTAACGGAGAGACCCAGTACTTC. As protein: CASSSLRGSGTRGNGETQYF.

The chain carries TRBV28 and TRBJ2-7, with 11 bases that match TRBD2. This CDR3 spans 14 amino acids. J was trimmed by 7 bases and V by 10 bases; bases with no gene match: 12. Germline V CDR1 and CDR2: MDHEN, SYDVKM. As DNA, the CDR3 is TGTGCCACCTCGACTAGCGGGGCCTCTCGGGAGCAGTACGTC. Residues: CATSTSGASREQYV.